This T cell receptor (beta chain) was sequenced during a study of T cells in localized non-small cell lung cancer (dated by TCRdb to the early 2020s). Regarding the complete study: The study analyzed T cell repertoires of 200 to 250 early-stage NSCLC patients, comparing tumors and uninvolved tumor-adjacent lungs. The cohort comprised 200 to 300 treatment-naïve NSCLC patients with resected, localized lung tumors. A mean age of 66.3 years was recorded for the NSCLC patients, of whom 129 were male and over 100 were female.

TCR beta CDR3 regions were sequenced from DNA using the immunoSEQ Assay. From the authors' description of their analysis: To compute T cell density, TCR beta template counts were normalized to usable DNA, which was estimated by amplifying housekeeping genes. Using the preseqR package, richness was estimated by extrapolating to 120,000 templates for tissue samples and 400,000 templates for PBMC samples. Clonality was calculated as one minus Pielou's evenness. To identify tissue-enriched TCRs, differential abundance testing was run on productive amino-acid clonotypes with a minimum total count of 5 and an alpha of 0.1. The Jaccard Index and the Morisita Overlap Index were used to measure how much the repertoires overlapped between compartments. GLIPH grouped TCR beta CDR3s together with public tetramer-defined viral CDR3s, and a viral motif had to include at least three viral sequences and also show V-gene enrichment. TCRdb took over this immuneACCESS table, retaining in-frame rearrangements with V and J assigned. Such tables are incomplete; in checked studies, under half of the missing clones stem from an unresolved V gene, and the remainder is unexplained. Clone size and V and J calls were adopted from that table, with D and trimming inferred from the DNA. The sample table records roughly 40,000 clones; around 84% of these occur just once. Of the sample, approximately 3.5% is held by the ten largest clones.

Study-wide conclusions, independent of this receptor: Uninvolved tumor-adjacent lung showed the highest T cell clonality, higher than tumor, which suggests more focused antigenic responses in the uninvolved tumor-adjacent lung. A median of roughly 56 of the top 100 tumor clones were detected in paired uninvolved adjacent lung, and 28 of these tumor clones were also found among the top 100 clones of the paired uninvolved adjacent lung. Longer overall survival was associated with higher T cell density in blood, whereas shorter survival was associated with higher clonality in adjacent lung. Because multi-region sequencing of the tumors was not done, intratumor heterogeneity could not be ruled out. Since the design was exploratory, TCR variables were selected using unadjusted p-values with no false-discovery rate correction.

V is pared back by 6 bases and J by 6 bases, with 11 bases lying between the germline termini. Looking up the germline V gene (reference sequence) yields CDR1 SEHNR and CDR2 FQNEAQ. The CDR3 goes from the cysteine to the phenylalanine over 13 residues. Only the CDR3 part of the read is kept: 39 bases, read in frame from the first base. To note about this clone: Its target antigen remains unknown. The record has no base qualities; no much larger clone is one base away.

At diagnosis, peripheral blood, uninvolved tumor-adjacent lung and tumor were collected and were preserved as a mix of fresh-frozen and FFPE material. For TCR repertoire profiling, blood samples were analyzed in the form of peripheral blood mononuclear cells. This clonotype was obtained from a man between 18 and 55 years old with stage I lung adenocarcinoma. Material: peripheral blood, obtained before any cancer treatment. The chain links TRBV7-9 with TRBJ2-2, with no D gene named confidently. This receptor has the CDR3 CASRNAGSGELFF. The nucleotide sequence reads as follows: TGTGCCAGCAGAAACGCCGGGTCCGGGGAGCTGTTTTTT. With the portions outside the CDR3 filled from the reference TRBV7-9 and TRBJ2-2 genes, the complete variable region becomes DTGVSQNPRHKITKRGQNVTFRCDPISEHNRLYWYRQTLGQGPEFLTYFQNEAQLEKSRLLSDRFSAERPKGSFSTLEIQRTEQGDSAMYLCASRNAGSGELFFGEGSRLTVL.